Listed here are 18 T cell receptor beta chains from one sample, sequenced in a study of blood T cell repertoires in COVID-19. Profiled with immunoSEQ multiplex PCR; TCRdb holds only in-frame clones, not every one. The sample records just under 95,000 clones, 80% being singletons. Source material: peripheral blood. These receptors were obtained from a man aged 45-65 years who had recovered from COVID-19.

This chain uses TRBV10-3 with TRBJ2-1; 11 bases are shared with TRBD1. The CDR3 loop spans 14 amino acids. The V gene's germline CDR1 is ENHRY and CDR2 SYGVKD. With 9 bases clipped from V and 4 bases from J, the junction kept 5 bases outside the gene matches. Here the CDR3 DNA reads TGTGCCATAAGGGACAGGGGGGATTACAATGAGCAGTTCTTC. Residues: CAIRDRGDYNEQFF.

V is TRBV6-5 and J is TRBJ2-2, with D perhaps TRBD2 (6 bases). The V end was cut by 6 bases, the J end by 4 bases, with 15 bases between. Germline values: CDR1 MNHEY, CDR2 SVGAGI. This CDR3 is built from 15 residues. The CDR3 DNA follows: TGTGCCAGCAGAGTCAAGCCGCGGGGCACCGGGGAGCTGTTTTTT. Protein: CASRVKPRGTGELFF.

This rearrangement joins TRBV7-9 to TRBJ2-2, with 9 bases identical to TRBD1. From germline, CDR1 is SEHNR and CDR2 FQNEAQ (reference sequence). Unmatched junction bases numbered 7, after V lost 6 bases and J lost 5 bases. The CDR3 covers 15 residues. CDR3 coding DNA: TGTGCCAGCAGTCACCGGGACAGGGAAACCGGGGAGCTGTTTTTT. Translating gives CASSHRDRETGELFF. Full variable domain (rest looked up from reference TRBV7-9 and TRBJ2-2): DTGVSQNPRHKITKRGQNVTFRCDPISEHNRLYWYRQTLGQGPEFLTYFQNEAQLEKSRLLSDRFSAERPKGSFSTLEIQRTEQGDSAMYLCASSHRDRETGELFFGEGSRLTVL.

For the CDR3, the DNA is TGTGCCTGGAGTAGAAGGGTTCTCGGGAACAGCAATCAGCCCCAGCATTTT. Protein product: CAWSRRVLGNSNQPQHF. The chain joins TRBV30 to TRBJ1-5; D not resolved. Looked up from germline, CDR1 is GTSNPN and CDR2 is SVGIG (reference sequence). CDR3 length: 17 residues. The germline V and J ends were trimmed by 2 bases and 1 base, with 18 bases remaining between them. Variable domain in full (rest from reference TRBV30 and TRBJ1-5): SQTIHQWPATLVQPVGSPLSLECTVEGTSNPNLYWYRQAAGRGLQLLFYSVGIGQISSEVPQNLSASRPQDRQFILSSKKLLLSDSGFYLCAWSRRVLGNSNQPQHFGDGTRLSIL.

The J gene is TRBJ1-1, the V gene TRBV30, with D maybe TRBD1 (6 bases). Germline V CDR1 and CDR2: GTSNPN, SVGIG (reference sequence). V was clipped by 8 bases and J by 0 bases, with 10 bases between them. This CDR3 comprises 12 residues. Here the CDR3 DNA reads TGTGCCCACTACAGGGTGAACACTGAAGCTTTCTTT. Its translation is CAHYRVNTEAFF.

The chain recombines TRBV7-9 with TRBJ2-1; D perhaps matches TRBD1 (5 bases). Germline loops: CDR1 SEHNR, CDR2 FQNEAQ (reference sequence). V shed 0 bases and J shed 7 bases, with 7 bases lying between them. CDR3 size: 13 residues. The CDR3 loop reads CASSLAPGNEQFF. The CDR3 DNA is TGTGCCAGCAGCTTAGCCCCAGGGAATGAGCAGTTCTTC.

The rearrangement uses TRBV5-6 and TRBJ1-6, with TRBD1 matching over 8 bases. With V trimmed by 6 bases and J by 7 bases, 9 bases remained unmatched. Per the germline V gene, CDR1 is SGHDT and CDR2 is YYEEEE. The CDR3 is made up of 15 amino acids. CDR3 sequence reads: CASNGDRGGNSPLHF. As DNA, the CDR3 is TGTGCCAGCAACGGCGACAGGGGTGGGAATTCACCCCTCCACTTT.

The chain carries TRBV7-9 and TRBJ2-7; D is perhaps TRBD1 (5 bases). The V gene's germline CDR1 is SEHNR and CDR2 FQNEAQ (reference sequence). The CDR3 sequence is 13 residues long. Trimming pared 11 bases from V and 1 base from J, leaving 15 bases between. The CDR3 sequence is CASEKGSSYEQYF. The CDR3 DNA follows: TGTGCCTCCGAGAAGGGGTCATCCTACGAGCAGTACTTC.

The chain joins TRBV6-6 to TRBJ1-2; 9 bases are a match to TRBD1. J lost 0 bases, V lost 6 bases, and 5 bases had no gene match. There are 15 residues in the CDR3. Germline V gene sequence: CDR1 MNHNY, CDR2 SVGAGI (reference sequence). Here the CDR3 DNA reads TGTGCCAGCAGGCGGGACAGGGAAGCTAACTATGGCTACACCTTC. It specifies CASRRDREANYGYTF.

This clone was seen a few times. V and J are TRBV19 and TRBJ2-5, with TRBD1 matching over 9 bases. The CDR3 is 15 residues long. Germline V gene sequence: CDR1 LNHDA, CDR2 SQIVND (reference sequence). V trimming: 3 bases; J trimming: 3 bases; junction bases outside the gene matches: 5. The DNA for the CDR3 is TGTGCCAGTAGTATTACCCGGACAGGGGAAGAGACCCAGTACTTC. Translating it yields CASSITRTGEETQYF.

This chain links TRBV5-1 with TRBJ2-5; 7 nucleotides match TRBD2. The germline gives CDR1 SGHRS, CDR2 YFSETQ. With 2 bases clipped from V and 4 bases from J, the junction kept 2 bases outside the gene matches. The CDR3 totals 13 residues. CDR3 bases: TGCGCCAGCAGCTTTCCGGGAGGAGAGACCCAGTACTTC. The encoded protein is CASSFPGGETQYF.

This clone was counted a few times. This rearrangement joins TRBV6-6 to TRBJ2-7; TRBD1 might be the D (5 bases). Per the germline V gene, CDR1 is MNHNY and CDR2 is SVGAGI (reference sequence). CDR3 length: 12 residues. V lost 7 bases to trimming and J lost 7 bases, with 14 bases between them. The CDR3 reads CASTSRGREQYF. CDR3 in DNA: TGTGCCAGCACCTCAAGGGGTCGTGAGCAGTACTTC.

The chain recombines TRBV24-1 with TRBJ2-5, with TRBD1 matching over 9 bases. Germline V gives CDR1 KGHDR, CDR2 SFDVKD. The V and J ends lost 2 bases and 5 bases, in that order; junction bases with no gene match: 5. This CDR3 has 15 residues. CDR3 region: CATSDSGTGQETQYF. The CDR3 nucleotides are TGTGCCACCAGTGATTCTGGGACAGGGCAGGAGACCCAGTACTTC.

This sequence joins TRBV9 and TRBJ2-7, with 7 bases that match TRBD1. V gave up 4 bases and J gave up 3 bases; unmatched junction bases: 4. CDR3 length: 13 amino acids. Germline CDR1 is SGDLS and CDR2 is YYNGEE. The CDR3 DNA sequence: TGTGCCAGCAGCCGCTACAGGGGCTACGAGCAGTACTTC. It specifies CASSRYRGYEQYF.

The V call is TRBV5-5, the J call TRBJ2-7; 8 bases are shared with TRBD2. Losses at the gene ends were 0 bases for V and 2 bases for J; bases not matched to a gene: 4. The CDR3 consists of 15 residues. Germline CDR1 reads SGHKS; CDR2 reads YYEKEE (reference sequence). CDR3 region: CASSLAAGGAYEQYF. The CDR3, as DNA: TGTGCCAGCAGCTTGGCCGCGGGGGGAGCCTACGAGCAGTACTTC.

The rearrangement uses TRBV6-5 and TRBJ1-5, with TRBD1 matching 7 bases. V was clipped by 5 bases and J by 1 base; unmatched bases: 2. Germline V lookup: CDR1 MNHEY, CDR2 SVGAGI. This CDR3 is built from 14 residues. The CDR3 is CASSRTGSNQPQHF. In nucleotides, the CDR3 is TGTGCCAGCAGTCGGACAGGAAGCAATCAGCCCCAGCATTTT.

In this sample, this clone turned up once. The genes are TRBV9 and TRBJ2-7, with D unclear. The germline V gene encodes CDR1 SGDLS and CDR2 YYNGEE. The V end lost 0 bases, the J end lost 4 bases, and 5 bases lay between the germline ends. CDR3 length: 12 amino acids. The CDR3 loop reads CASSVVSYEQYF. The CDR3 DNA reads TGTGCCAGCAGCGTAGTGAGTTACGAGCAGTACTTC.

This clone has at least ten counts. The V and J genes are TRBV4-3 and TRBJ2-1, with a tentative D call TRBD2 (6 bases). With 4 bases removed from V and 8 bases from J, the gap between germline ends came to 18 bases. The CDR3 spans 15 residues. The V gene's germline CDR1 is LGHNA and CDR2 YSLEER. CDR3 sequence: CASSLNRDSQYEQFF. The CDR3 DNA is TGCGCCAGCAGCCTAAACCGGGACTCCCAGTATGAGCAGTTCTTC.